A selection of T cell receptor beta chains follows, all from one sample in a study of T-cell memory formation after mild COVID-19. Using its own MiXCR run on the 5' RACE reads, TCRdb lists one record per CDR3 protein. The sample lists a few hundred thousand distinct CDR3 sequences; around a quarter were seen once. The sequencing sample was made of PBMCs or a T cell subset sorted from them (not recorded which). The receptors derive from an adult woman who had mild COVID-19 (a few samples of this study predate the infection). Cell type and time point are not known. Both conserved end residues are part of each CDR3. A D gene is named only where the DNA matches it firmly. Expanded clones are given a class, and other clones once, few, many or no size at all.

clone size: -; J gene: TRBJ2-1; D gene: -; V gene: TRBV7-2; CDR3 DNA: TGTGCCAGCAGTCCAGTGGGGGGTTCGGGTGAGCAGTTCTTC; CDR3 protein: CASSPVGGSGEQFF
clone size: -; J gene: TRBJ2-3; D gene: TRBD2; V gene: TRBV11-1; CDR3 DNA: TGTGCCAGCAGCCCTCATCAGCGGGGAGGTGAGGATACGCAGTATTTT; CDR3 protein: CASSPHQRGGEDTQYF
clone size: -; J gene: TRBJ2-3; D gene: TRBD2; V gene: TRBV6-6; CDR3 DNA: TGTGCCAGCAGTTACGCGCGGGAGGGCCTTTCTGATACGCAGTATTTT; CDR3 protein: CASSYAREGLSDTQYF
clone size: -; J gene: TRBJ2-1; D gene: TRBD2; V gene: TRBV29-1; CDR3 DNA: TGCAGCGTCGACCTAGCGGGAGCGTGGAATGAGCAGTTCTTC; CDR3 protein: CSVDLAGAWNEQFF
clone size: -; J gene: TRBJ2-1; D gene: -; V gene: TRBV2; CDR3 DNA: TGTGCCAGCAGTGAAATATGGAGACAGTTCTTC; CDR3 protein: CASSEIWRQFF
clone size: few; J gene: TRBJ1-1; D gene: -; V gene: TRBV25-1; CDR3 DNA: TGTGCCAGCAGTGATTTGCGGGAGACTGAAGCTTTCTTT; CDR3 protein: CASSDLRETEAFF
clone size: -; J gene: TRBJ2-5; D gene: -; V gene: TRBV5-6; CDR3 DNA: TGTGCCAGCAGCGGGGGGTCCCGACGGGAGACCCAGTACTTC; CDR3 protein: CASSGGSRRETQYF
clone size: few; J gene: TRBJ1-6; D gene: -; V gene: TRBV12-3/TRBV12-4; CDR3 DNA: TGTGCCAGCACCACCCTCAGGCAGGGTAATTCACCCCTCCACTTT; CDR3 protein: CASTTLRQGNSPLHF
clone size: -; J gene: TRBJ2-5; D gene: TRBD2; V gene: TRBV5-1; CDR3 DNA: TGCGCCAGCAGCTTATTTGCGGGGGGTCAAGAGACCCAGTACTTC; CDR3 protein: CASSLFAGGQETQYF
clone size: few; J gene: TRBJ2-1; D gene: -; V gene: TRBV10-3; CDR3 DNA: TGTGCCATCAGTGAGCCTGCTAGTGGGGGTTTGGGCGATGAGCAGTTCTTC; CDR3 protein: CAISEPASGGLGDEQFF
clone size: -; J gene: TRBJ2-2; D gene: -; V gene: TRBV3-1; CDR3 DNA: TGTGCCAGCAGCCGCACAGGGGAGGGCGGGGAGCTGTTTTTT; CDR3 protein: CASSRTGEGGELFF
clone size: -; J gene: TRBJ2-1; D gene: TRBD1; V gene: TRBV24-1; CDR3 DNA: TGTGCCATCGGGACAGGGGGCGGGTATGAGCAGTTCTTC; CDR3 protein: CAIGTGGGYEQFF
clone size: few; J gene: TRBJ2-7; D gene: -; V gene: TRBV5-1; CDR3 DNA: TGCGCCAGCAGCGGGACCCACTCCCTCCTTGCTCAAGTCCCCTACGAGCAGTACTTC; CDR3 protein: CASSGTHSLLAQVPYEQYF
clone size: -; J gene: TRBJ2-1; D gene: TRBD1; V gene: TRBV9; CDR3 DNA: TGTGCCAGCAGCGCAACCGGGACAGGGGTTTCTGAGCAGTTCTTC; CDR3 protein: CASSATGTGVSEQFF
clone size: many; J gene: TRBJ2-1; D gene: TRBD1; V gene: TRBV4-1; CDR3 DNA: TGCGCCAGCAGCCAACTTTTCGGGGACAGCTCCTACAATGAGCAGTTCTTC; CDR3 protein: CASSQLFGDSSYNEQFF
clone size: few; J gene: TRBJ2-5; D gene: TRBD2; V gene: TRBV7-8; CDR3 DNA: TGTGCCAGCAGCTTAGTATTGGAGCGGGGGACCCAGTACTTC; CDR3 protein: CASSLVLERGTQYF
clone size: -; J gene: TRBJ2-2; D gene: -; V gene: TRBV7-9; CDR3 DNA: TGTGCCAGCAGCGTGACCCCCAGCGCCGGGGAGCTGTTTTTT; CDR3 protein: CASSVTPSAGELFF
clone size: few; J gene: TRBJ2-7; D gene: TRBD1; V gene: TRBV30; CDR3 DNA: TGTGCCTGGAGTGTCCCACAGGGGGCAAACGAGCAGTACTTC; CDR3 protein: CAWSVPQGANEQYF
clone size: -; J gene: TRBJ1-2; D gene: -; V gene: TRBV15; CDR3 DNA: TGTGCCACCAGCAGAGGACGGATAAACTATGGCTACACCTTC; CDR3 protein: CATSRGRINYGYTF
clone size: -; J gene: TRBJ1-5; D gene: -; V gene: TRBV20-1; CDR3 DNA: TGCAGTGCTGAGGAACCGGGGTGGAATCAGCCCCAGCATTTT; CDR3 protein: CSAEEPGWNQPQHF
clone size: -; J gene: TRBJ2-3; D gene: TRBD2; V gene: TRBV9; CDR3 DNA: TGTGCCAGCGGGGGCCCCGTGGCGGGGGGGACAGATACGCAGTATTTT; CDR3 protein: CASGGPVAGGTDTQYF
clone size: few; J gene: TRBJ2-6; D gene: TRBD1; V gene: TRBV10-3; CDR3 DNA: TGTGCCATCAGTACCCGACAGGGCAGCTCTGGGGCCAACGTCCTGACTTTC; CDR3 protein: CAISTRQGSSGANVLTF
clone size: -; J gene: TRBJ2-1; D gene: -; V gene: TRBV7-9; CDR3 DNA: TGTGCCAGCAGCCGACTATCTCGGGAGTTGGTATACAATGAGCAGTTCTTC; CDR3 protein: CASSRLSRELVYNEQFF
clone size: many; J gene: TRBJ1-1; D gene: TRBD1; V gene: TRBV12-3/TRBV12-4; CDR3 DNA: TGTGCCAGCAGCCGGGGACAGGTGAACACTGAAGCTTTCTTT; CDR3 protein: CASSRGQVNTEAFF
clone size: few; J gene: TRBJ1-1; D gene: -; V gene: TRBV6-5; CDR3 DNA: TGTGCCAGCAGTTATGGAGGACGGATGAACACTGAAGCTTTCTTT; CDR3 protein: CASSYGGRMNTEAFF
clone size: -; J gene: TRBJ2-2; D gene: TRBD2; V gene: TRBV6-2/TRBV6-3; CDR3 DNA: TGTGCCAGCAGCCGTTCTAGCGGGAGGGCCTCCGGGGAGCTGTTTTTT; CDR3 protein: CASSRSSGRASGELFF
clone size: few; J gene: TRBJ1-1; D gene: -; V gene: TRBV6-2/TRBV6-3; CDR3 DNA: TGTGCCAGCGGACGATTTAGGACAGCCCAGAACACTGAAGCTTTCTTT; CDR3 protein: CASGRFRTAQNTEAFF
clone size: few; J gene: TRBJ2-7; D gene: -; V gene: TRBV9; CDR3 DNA: TGTGCCAGCAGCGTAGGAGGCGGGACCTCCTACGAGCAGTACTTC; CDR3 protein: CASSVGGGTSYEQYF
clone size: few; J gene: TRBJ1-2; D gene: -; V gene: TRBV3-1; CDR3 DNA: TGTGCCAGCAGCCAAGTAGGAGGTGGCAGGGTGCCCTCGGGCTATGGCTACACCTTC; CDR3 protein: CASSQVGGGRVPSGYGYTF
clone size: few; J gene: TRBJ2-3; D gene: TRBD1; V gene: TRBV5-4; CDR3 DNA: TGTGCCAGCAGCTTAACGGTGACAGGGGGCACAGATACGCAGTATTTT; CDR3 protein: CASSLTVTGGTDTQYF
clone size: few; J gene: TRBJ2-1; D gene: TRBD2; V gene: TRBV5-8; CDR3 DNA: TGTGCCAGCAGCCGGAGGGCTAGCGGGGCATACAATGAGCAGTTCTTC; CDR3 protein: CASSRRASGAYNEQFF
clone size: few; J gene: TRBJ2-3; D gene: -; V gene: TRBV5-1; CDR3 DNA: TGCGCCAGCAGCAACAGGCTTAGCACAGATACGCAGTATTTT; CDR3 protein: CASSNRLSTDTQYF
clone size: few; J gene: TRBJ2-3; D gene: -; V gene: TRBV20-1; CDR3 DNA: TGCAGTGCTGGGGGGCTCCGGAGATCGCAGTATTTT; CDR3 protein: CSAGGLRRSQYF
clone size: -; J gene: TRBJ1-1; D gene: -; V gene: TRBV7-8; CDR3 DNA: TGTGCCAGCACCGACGCGGGGAACACTGAAGCTTTCTTT; CDR3 protein: CASTDAGNTEAFF
clone size: few; J gene: TRBJ1-1; D gene: -; V gene: TRBV2; CDR3 DNA: TGTGCCAGCAGTGAAGATCCGATCGAAGCTTTCTTT; CDR3 protein: CASSEDPIEAFF
clone size: -; J gene: TRBJ1-1; D gene: -; V gene: TRBV18; CDR3 DNA: TGTGCCAGCTCCGAAGGGGAAAACACTGAAGCTTTATTT; CDR3 protein: CASSEGENTEALF
clone size: -; J gene: TRBJ2-1; D gene: -; V gene: TRBV25-1; CDR3 DNA: TGTGCCAGCAGTGAATTTGGGCCCAATGAGCAGTTCTTC; CDR3 protein: CASSEFGPNEQFF
clone size: few; J gene: TRBJ2-5; D gene: TRBD2; V gene: TRBV15; CDR3 DNA: TGTGCCACCAGCAGCCTGCGGGGGGTAGCAGAGACCCAGTACTTC; CDR3 protein: CATSSLRGVAETQYF
clone size: many; J gene: TRBJ1-4; D gene: TRBD1; V gene: TRBV12-3/TRBV12-4; CDR3 DNA: TGTGCCAGCAGTTTCAGGGGGGAAAAACTGTTTTTT; CDR3 protein: CASSFRGEKLFF
clone size: -; J gene: TRBJ2-7; D gene: TRBD2; V gene: TRBV20-1; CDR3 DNA: TGCAGTGCTAGAGCGACTAGCGGCTACGAGCAGTACTTC; CDR3 protein: CSARATSGYEQYF
clone size: -; J gene: TRBJ1-4; D gene: -; V gene: TRBV20-1; CDR3 DNA: TGCAGTGCCGAGATGTTAGAGGTTCAAAAACTGTTTTTT; CDR3 protein: CSAEMLEVQKLFF
clone size: few; J gene: TRBJ2-3; D gene: -; V gene: TRBV5-4; CDR3 DNA: TGTGCCAGCAGCTTGGAACAAACGACCACAGATACGCAGTATTTT; CDR3 protein: CASSLEQTTTDTQYF
clone size: -; J gene: TRBJ2-1; D gene: TRBD2; V gene: TRBV5-1; CDR3 DNA: TGCGCCAGCAGCAAGGCGGCTAGCGGGAGAGTGAATGAGCAGTTCTTC; CDR3 protein: CASSKAASGRVNEQFF
clone size: -; J gene: TRBJ2-4; D gene: TRBD2; V gene: TRBV12-3/TRBV12-4; CDR3 DNA: TGTGCCAGCAGAGGGGACGTAGCGGGGCCTAGGGGCATTCAGTACTTC; CDR3 protein: CASRGDVAGPRGIQYF
clone size: few; J gene: TRBJ1-5; D gene: -; V gene: TRBV12-3/TRBV12-4; CDR3 DNA: TGTGCCAGCAGTTTCCGACACTCAAATCAGCCCCAGCATTTT; CDR3 protein: CASSFRHSNQPQHF
clone size: -; J gene: TRBJ1-5; D gene: -; V gene: TRBV7-9; CDR3 DNA: TGTGCCAGCAGCACTCAAGGGGGTAGCAATCAGCCCCAGCATTTT; CDR3 protein: CASSTQGGSNQPQHF